These T cell receptor beta chains were read from a single sample in a study of blood T cell repertoires in COVID-19. The data were produced by immunoSEQ multiplex PCR, yet TCRdb's version contains in-frame clones alone and is incomplete. The profile shows around 200,000 clones, 84% of them singletons. The sequencing input was peripheral blood. Source of these receptors: a human donor in a cohort sampled during active COVID-19. CDR3s include the opening cysteine and the closing phenylalanine or tryptophan. The D gene is left open where the match is weak. The size entry is marked missing in some rows and otherwise reads once, few, many or a size class.

size: NA
D: TRBD1
V: TRBV6-2/TRBV6-3
J: TRBJ1-5
DNA: TGTGCCAGCAGTTCCGGCTACGACAGGGTGGGACAGCCCCAGCATTTT
CDR3: CASSSGYDRVGQPQHF

size: NA
D: NA
V: TRBV30
J: TRBJ2-7
DNA: TGTGCCTGGAGTCCAGGGGACCACGAGCAGTACTTC
CDR3: CAWSPGDHEQYF

size: NA
D: TRBD1
V: TRBV5-5
J: TRBJ1-4
DNA: TGTGCCAGCAGCTTTGGAGACAGGGTGAAAGAAAAACTGTTTTTT
CDR3: CASSFGDRVKEKLFF

size: NA
D: NA
V: TRBV11-3
J: TRBJ2-1
DNA: TGTGCCAGCAGCCAGAGGGGGAACAATGAGCAGTTCTTC
CDR3: CASSQRGNNEQFF

size: NA
D: NA
V: TRBV6-5
J: TRBJ1-2
DNA: TGTGCCAGCACCCCTGGACAGTCCTATGGCTACACCTTC
CDR3: CASTPGQSYGYTF

size: NA
D: TRBD1
V: TRBV5-4
J: TRBJ1-2
DNA: TGTGCCAGCAGCTTGGGTGGACAGGGGACCTATGGCTACACCTTC
CDR3: CASSLGGQGTYGYTF

size: NA
D: NA
V: TRBV5-1
J: TRBJ1-1
DNA: TGCGCCAGCAGCTCAACTCAGGGAGGCGCTGAAGCTTTCTTT
CDR3: CASSSTQGGAEAFF

size: NA
D: TRBD1
V: TRBV10-3
J: TRBJ1-6
DNA: TGTGCCATCACCGGACAGGCCGGGAATTCACCCCTCCACTTT
CDR3: CAITGQAGNSPLHF

size: NA
D: NA
V: TRBV7-2
J: TRBJ2-7
DNA: TGTGCCAGCAGCTCACAAGCCTACGAGCAGTACTTC
CDR3: CASSSQAYEQYF

size: NA
D: NA
V: TRBV18
J: TRBJ1-1
DNA: TGTGCCAGCTCACCACCGACTACAAACACTGAAGCTTTCTTT
CDR3: CASSPPTTNTEAFF

size: NA
D: NA
V: TRBV7-8
J: TRBJ1-2
DNA: TGTGCCAGCAGCTTAGCAGAGAACTATGGCTACACCTTC
CDR3: CASSLAENYGYTF

size: few
D: NA
V: TRBV30
J: TRBJ1-6
DNA: TGTGCCTGGAGTGAGACTTGGGGAGATTCACCCCTCCACTTT
CDR3: CAWSETWGDSPLHF

size: NA
D: NA
V: TRBV27
J: TRBJ1-5
DNA: TGTGCCAGCAGCCCTCAGGCTAGCAATCAGCCCCAGCATTTT
CDR3: CASSPQASNQPQHF

size: NA
D: NA
V: TRBV5-4
J: TRBJ2-5
DNA: TGTGCCAGCAGCCGTAAGCTGAGCGACCAAGAGACCCAGTACTTC
CDR3: CASSRKLSDQETQYF

size: NA
D: TRBD1
V: TRBV5-5
J: TRBJ2-7
DNA: TGTGCCAGCAGCTTGGGTCGGGGACAGAGCTCCTACGAGCAGTACTTC
CDR3: CASSLGRGQSSYEQYF

size: once
D: NA
V: TRBV7-6
J: TRBJ2-7
DNA: TGTGCCAGCAGCTTAGGTAGCGGCGAGCAGTACTTC
CDR3: CASSLGSGEQYF

size: NA
D: NA
V: TRBV27
J: TRBJ2-1
DNA: TGTGCCAGCAGTCCGACGCATCAGGGTAATGAGCAGTTCTTC
CDR3: CASSPTHQGNEQFF

size: NA
D: TRBD2
V: TRBV11-2
J: TRBJ2-1
DNA: TGTGCCAGCAGCTCCCTCCCCCAACTAGCGGGGGGGCCGGATGAGCAGTTCTTC
CDR3: CASSSLPQLAGGPDEQFF

size: NA
D: TRBD2
V: TRBV12-3/TRBV12-4
J: TRBJ2-1
DNA: TGTGCCAGCAGTCTGGGACTATACAATGAGCAGTTCTTC
CDR3: CASSLGLYNEQFF

size: NA
D: NA
V: TRBV18
J: TRBJ1-1
DNA: TGTGCCAGCTCACCTAATTTAGAGGGTGAAGCTTTCTTT
CDR3: CASSPNLEGEAFF

size: NA
D: NA
V: TRBV5-6
J: TRBJ2-5
DNA: TGTGCCAGCAGCTTTCGGGAGACCCAGTACTTC
CDR3: CASSFRETQYF

size: NA
D: NA
V: TRBV7-8
J: TRBJ2-2
DNA: TGTGCCAGCAGCATGAACCAAGGGGAAGTTACCGGGGAGCTGTTTTTT
CDR3: CASSMNQGEVTGELFF

size: NA
D: TRBD1
V: TRBV5-6
J: TRBJ2-1
DNA: TGTGCCAGCAACATACGGGATACCGGGACAGACAATGAGCAGTTCTTC
CDR3: CASNIRDTGTDNEQFF

size: NA
D: NA
V: TRBV11-1
J: TRBJ1-1
DNA: TGTGCCAGCAGCCTTAGACAGGCCCCGAACACTGAAGCTTTCTTT
CDR3: CASSLRQAPNTEAFF

size: NA
D: NA
V: TRBV5-1
J: TRBJ1-4
DNA: TGCGCCAGCAGCAACGGGGGAAGTCATGAAAAACTGTTTTTT
CDR3: CASSNGGSHEKLFF

size: few
D: TRBD1
V: TRBV10-2
J: TRBJ2-7
DNA: TGCGCCAGCAGTGCGGTACCCTCAGGGGGAACCCTAAGCAAGGGGCAGTACTTC
CDR3: CASSAVPSGGTLSKGQYF

size: NA
D: NA
V: TRBV7-8
J: TRBJ1-4
DNA: TGTGCCAGCAGCCCCCTCGGGGGGGGAGGTGAAAAACTGTTTTTT
CDR3: CASSPLGGGGEKLFF

size: NA
D: NA
V: TRBV7-9
J: TRBJ2-7
DNA: TGTGCCAGCAGCTTTTTAACAGGGAGTTCCTACGAGCAGTACTTC
CDR3: CASSFLTGSSYEQYF

size: NA
D: NA
V: TRBV5-6
J: TRBJ2-7
DNA: TGTGCCAGCAGCTTTCGTGGACTCAGAAACGAGCAGTACTTC
CDR3: CASSFRGLRNEQYF

size: NA
D: NA
V: TRBV27
J: TRBJ2-7
DNA: TGTGCCAGCAGTTTGAGGGACTCCTATTACGAGCAGTACTTC
CDR3: CASSLRDSYYEQYF

size: NA
D: NA
V: TRBV5-6
J: TRBJ1-5
DNA: TGTGCCAGCAGTAGGGGGATGGGGAGCAATCAGCCCCAGCATTTT
CDR3: CASSRGMGSNQPQHF

size: NA
D: TRBD2
V: TRBV27
J: TRBJ2-1
DNA: TGTGCCAGCAGACCTTATAGCGGGGGGAATCAAAACTCCTACAATGAGCAGTTCTTC
CDR3: CASRPYSGGNQNSYNEQFF

size: NA
D: TRBD1
V: TRBV11-2
J: TRBJ1-2
DNA: TGTGCCAGCAGCCGGATCGGGACAGGCTATGGCTACACCTTC
CDR3: CASSRIGTGYGYTF

size: NA
D: TRBD1
V: TRBV30
J: TRBJ1-1
DNA: TGTGCCTGGAGTGGAAGGTCGACAGGGGGTCCCCGTAAACGGGGTACTGAAGCTTTCTTT
CDR3: CAWSGRSTGGPRKRGTEAFF

size: NA
D: TRBD2
V: TRBV7-9
J: TRBJ2-5
DNA: TGTGCCAGCAGCTCCCCCAGAGCCGGGACTAGCGGGGGGGCAGAGACCCAGTACTTC
CDR3: CASSSPRAGTSGGAETQYF

size: NA
D: TRBD1
V: TRBV2
J: TRBJ2-7
DNA: TGTGCCAGCAGTATTCGAACCGGGACAGTCTCCTACGAGCAGTACTTC
CDR3: CASSIRTGTVSYEQYF

size: NA
D: TRBD1
V: TRBV5-4
J: TRBJ1-1
DNA: TGTGCCAGCAGTTGGGGGACAGCCAACACTGAAGCTTTCTTT
CDR3: CASSWGTANTEAFF

size: NA
D: NA
V: TRBV4-1
J: TRBJ2-7
DNA: TGCGCCAGCAGCCACGAATCCGGGACACGATCCTACGAGCAGTACTTC
CDR3: CASSHESGTRSYEQYF

size: NA
D: TRBD2
V: TRBV30
J: TRBJ2-7
DNA: TGTGCCTGGAGTGTACCCGTGACTAGCGGGGGTCACGAGCAGTACTTC
CDR3: CAWSVPVTSGGHEQYF

size: few
D: TRBD1
V: TRBV5-1
J: TRBJ1-6
DNA: TGCGCCAGTGCTCCCGACACGGGACAGGGGGATTCACCCCTCCACTTT
CDR3: CASAPDTGQGDSPLHF

size: few
D: NA
V: TRBV19
J: TRBJ1-3
DNA: TGTGCCAGTAGTATACAGGGATGGAGAAACACCATATATTTT
CDR3: CASSIQGWRNTIYF

size: NA
D: NA
V: TRBV4-1
J: TRBJ1-6
DNA: TGCGCCAGCAGCCAAGCAAGTTGGCTTAATTCACCCCTCCACTTT
CDR3: CASSQASWLNSPLHF

size: NA
D: NA
V: TRBV5-1
J: TRBJ1-3
DNA: TGCGCCAGCAGCTTGGACAGGGCGGGAAACACCATATATTTT
CDR3: CASSLDRAGNTIYF

size: NA
D: TRBD1
V: TRBV4-1
J: TRBJ2-7
DNA: TGCGCCAGCAGCACCCGGACAGGGAGCTCCTACGAGCAGTACTTC
CDR3: CASSTRTGSSYEQYF

size: once
D: NA
V: TRBV5-5
J: TRBJ2-1
DNA: TGTGCCAGCAGCTTATACAGGGCCATGGTTGAGTTCTTC
CDR3: CASSLYRAMVEFF

size: once
D: NA
V: TRBV5-1
J: TRBJ1-1
DNA: TGCGCCAGCAGCTTGGGACTACAGGGAACTGAAGCTTTCTTT
CDR3: CASSLGLQGTEAFF

size: few
D: NA
V: TRBV11-2
J: TRBJ2-2
DNA: TGTGCCAGCAGCTCCACCAACGGGGTATGGGAGCTGTTTTTT
CDR3: CASSSTNGVWELFF

size: once
D: TRBD1
V: TRBV7-9
J: TRBJ1-2
DNA: TGTGCCAGCAGCTCGGACAGGGCCGGGGGTTATGGCTACACCTTC
CDR3: CASSSDRAGGYGYTF

size: NA
D: NA
V: TRBV25-1
J: TRBJ2-1
DNA: TGTGCCAGCAGTGACGCGGGGGCTGGGAATGAGCAGTTCTTC
CDR3: CASSDAGAGNEQFF

size: few
D: NA
V: TRBV30
J: TRBJ1-1
DNA: TGTGCCTGGAAGGCAGGCCCTGAAGCTTTCTTT
CDR3: CAWKAGPEAFF

size: NA
D: NA
V: TRBV4-2
J: TRBJ1-4
DNA: TGTGCCAGCTGCAACACAGGGCTTAATGAAAAACTGTTTTTT
CDR3: CASCNTGLNEKLFF

size: NA
D: NA
V: TRBV6-5
J: TRBJ2-7
DNA: TGTGCCAGCAGGTTACAGGGAAGCACCTACGAGCAGTACTTC
CDR3: CASRLQGSTYEQYF

size: NA
D: NA
V: TRBV19
J: TRBJ1-2
DNA: TGTGCCAGTAGTCCCTCCCTCTTCCGGGACACAGCATATGGCTACACCTTC
CDR3: CASSPSLFRDTAYGYTF